The 31 T cell receptor beta chains reported below all come from one sample, sequenced in a study of T-cell reconstitution after alpha-beta-depleted transplantation in children. A TCRbeta library incorporating unique molecular identifiers was prepared. In TCRdb, the PCR reads were re-called with MiXCR into one record per CDR3 protein. This table has 300,000 or so distinct CDR3 sequences, approximately 20% appearing once. Sample: PBMCs, mostly from graft donor cells, taken 180 days after TCRalphabeta/CD19-depleted stem cell transplant. These receptors came from a male patient under 18 who had a stem cell transplant for acute lymphoblastic leukemia, so the T cells may come from the graft donor.

This sequence joins TRBV4-1 and TRBJ1-1; D unresolved. The germline gives CDR1 MGHRA, CDR2 YSYEKL. V was cut by 4 bases and J by 3 bases, with 15 bases left in between. The CDR3 covers 15 residues. This CDR3 reads CASSLSPLGDTEAFF. The CDR3 nucleotides are TGCGCCAGCAGCCTTTCTCCGTTGGGCGACACTGAAGCTTTCTTT.

The chain has TRBV20-1 and TRBJ2-1; the match to TRBD1 covers 10 bases. This CDR3 spans 13 amino acids. CDR1 DFQATT and CDR2 SNEGSKA come from the germline V gene (reference sequence). V lost 4 bases and J lost 8; bases outside the gene matches: 5. CDR3 residues: CSATGTGDDEQFF. CDR3 DNA: TGCAGTGCTACCGGGACAGGGGACGATGAGCAGTTCTTC.

This clonotype was detected ten times or more. The J gene is TRBJ2-3, the V gene TRBV7-3; D call uncertain. Trimming stripped 5 bases from V and 1 base from J, with 13 bases between. The CDR3 totals 15 residues. CDR1 SGHTA and CDR2 FQGTGA come from the germline V gene. CDR3 protein: CASSPSIGRTDTQYF. As DNA, the CDR3 is TGTGCCAGCAGCCCTTCAATTGGACGCACAGATACGCAGTATTTT.

V gene TRBV20-1 combines with J gene TRBJ2-1; maybe TRBD2 (5 bases). CDR3 length: 16 amino acids. CDR1 DFQATT and CDR2 SNEGSKA come from the germline V gene (reference sequence). The germline V and J ends were trimmed by 3 bases and 8 bases, with 23 bases remaining between them. The chain's CDR3 is CSASPRTWRGWDEQFF. The CDR3 nucleotides are TGCAGTGCTAGCCCCCGGACTTGGAGAGGGTGGGATGAGCAGTTCTTC.

This clonotype was seen only a few times. This sequence joins TRBV5-1 and TRBJ2-1; D may be TRBD2 (6 bases). The CDR3 contains 12 residues. Germline CDR1 reads SGHRS; CDR2 reads YFSETQ. Trimming pared 3 bases from V and 9 bases from J, leaving 10 bases between. For the CDR3, the DNA is TGCGCCAGCAGCTGGGACTCGGGTGAGCAGTTCTTC. Residues: CASSWDSGEQFF.

This clonotype was recorded many times. The rearrangement joins TRBV9 to TRBJ2-3; maybe TRBD2 (6 bases). Trimming took off 4 bases at V and 0 bases at J, with 18 bases between the two ends. The CDR3 loop spans 17 amino acids. CDR1 SGDLS and CDR2 YYNGEE come from the germline V gene. CDR3 sequence: CASSTNVAERSTDTQYF. CDR3 bases: TGTGCCAGCAGCACTAATGTAGCGGAGCGGAGCACAGATACGCAGTATTTT.

This clonotype was counted only a few times. This rearrangement joins TRBV7-9 to TRBJ1-3; weak D call: TRBD1 (5 bases). V gave up 3 bases and J gave up 3 bases, with 6 bases separating them. The CDR3 is 13 amino acids. Germline lookup yields CDR1 SEHNR and CDR2 FQNEAQ (reference sequence). This CDR3 reads CASSLGDGNTIYF. The DNA for the CDR3 is TGTGCCAGCAGCTTGGGGGATGGAAACACCATATATTTT.

There are a few counts of this clonotype. The chain couples TRBV20-1 to TRBJ1-1; D remains unclear. V lost 0 bases, J lost 7 bases, and 12 bases lay in between. This CDR3 is 13 amino acids long. CDR1 DFQATT and CDR2 SNEGSKA come from the germline V gene (reference sequence). CDR3 DNA sequence: TGCAGTGCTAGAGATTGGGCGCAACTTGAAGCTTTCTTT. Its translation: CSARDWAQLEAFF.

This clonotype was picked up a small number of times. The chain has TRBV4-1 and TRBJ2-3; maybe TRBD2 (7 bases). Germline CDR1 is MGHRA and CDR2 is YSYEKL. V lost 4 bases, J lost 8 bases, and 16 bases lay in between. This CDR3 spans 14 amino acids. The CDR3, as DNA: TGCGCCAGCAGCCGAGGCGGGGGCGAGGGTACGCAGTATTTT. Translating gives CASSRGGGEGTQYF.

This clonotype was seen a few times. The rearrangement joins TRBV7-3 to TRBJ2-2; 14 bases map to TRBD2. Unmatched junction bases numbered 10, after V lost 4 bases and J lost 0 bases. Germline V gives CDR1 SGHTA, CDR2 FQGTGA. This CDR3 contains 20 residues. The DNA for the CDR3 is TGTGCCAGCAGCTCTTACGTGGGACTAGCGGGGGTCGCGAACACCGGGGAGCTGTTTTTT. Its protein is CASSSYVGLAGVANTGELFF. The full variable domain, its missing parts supplied by reference TRBV7-3 and TRBJ2-2, is GAGVSQTPSNKVTEKGKYVELRCDPISGHTALYWYRQSLGQGPEFLIYFQGTGAADDSGLPNDRFFAVRPEGSVSTLKIQRTERGDSAVYLCASSSYVGLAGVANTGELFFGEGSRLTVL.

This clonotype was picked up a small number of times. CDR3 DNA sequence: TGCGCCAGCAGCCCAGGACTAGCGCGGTCCTACGAGCAGTACTTC. It specifies CASSPGLARSYEQYF. V is TRBV4-1 and J is TRBJ2-7; 9 bases match TRBD2. With V trimmed by 4 bases and J by 1 base, 5 bases remained unmatched. Germline lookup yields CDR1 MGHRA and CDR2 YSYEKL. This CDR3 has 15 residues.

This sequence joins TRBV7-8 and TRBJ2-3, with 12 bases lining up with TRBD2. The CDR3 is made up of 18 amino acids. CDR1 and CDR2 (germline): SGHVS, FQNEAQ. The V and J ends lost 5 bases and 4 bases, in that order; junction bases with no gene match: 13. This CDR3 reads CASSANLAGGPYPDTQYF. In nucleotides, the CDR3 is TGTGCCAGCAGCGCCAATCTAGCGGGAGGGCCCTATCCAGATACGCAGTATTTT.

The chain is built from TRBV4-2 and TRBJ2-2, with D unclear. The CDR3 contains 16 residues. The germline V gene encodes CDR1 LGHNA and CDR2 YNFKEQ. V lost 4 bases and J 0 bases, leaving 12 bases between the germline ends. CDR3 sequence reads: CASSREVGANTGELFF. The CDR3 DNA reads as TGTGCCAGCAGCCGAGAAGTCGGCGCGAACACCGGGGAGCTGTTTTTT.

This clonotype was seen a handful of times. J is TRBJ2-1 and V is TRBV18; 11 positions match TRBD2. The CDR3 sequence is 15 residues long. Trimming at V came to 3 bases and at J to 6 bases, leaving 4 bases not matched to a gene. Germline V CDR1 and CDR2: KGHSH, LQKENI. The CDR3 coding sequence is TGTGCCAGCTCACCGGCTAGCGGGAGGTTCAATGAGCAGTTCTTC. Translating gives CASSPASGRFNEQFF.

This clonotype came up a few times. In nucleotides, the CDR3 is TGTGCCAGCAGTTTATCAAGGACTAGAGGATCCTACGAGCAGTACTTC. Translated, it gives CASSLSRTRGSYEQYF. V usage is TRBV28 and J usage is TRBJ2-7; 7 bases agree with TRBD2. Trimming cost V 1 base and J 1 base; bases outside gene matches: 7. The CDR3 covers 16 residues. The V gene's germline CDR1 is MDHEN and CDR2 SYDVKM.

The V gene is TRBV5-1, the J gene TRBJ2-1, with 13 bases fitting TRBD2. V dropped 4 bases and J dropped 7; count of bases not matched to a gene: 8. CDR1 and CDR2 (germline): SGHRS, YFSETQ. This CDR3 has 16 amino acids. The CDR3 bases are TGCGCCAGCAGCCCCGGGACTAGCGGGATTGCGAATGAGCAGTTCTTC. This codes for CASSPGTSGIANEQFF.

DNA of the CDR3: TGTGCCAGCAGCTTAATCTGGGAAACCGGGGAGCTGTTTTTT. Translating gives CASSLIWETGELFF. The chain combines TRBV7-9 with TRBJ2-2; D ambiguous. Trimming stripped 2 bases from V and 5 bases from J, with 9 bases between. The V gene's germline CDR1 is SEHNR and CDR2 FQNEAQ (reference sequence). There are 14 residues in the CDR3.

This chain connects TRBV29-1 to TRBJ2-1; 13 nucleotides line up with TRBD2. CDR1 and CDR2 (germline): SQVTM, ANQGSEA. This CDR3 contains 16 residues. V was clipped by 7 bases and J by 1 base; unmatched bases: 7. The chain's CDR3 is CSGVGLAGRSYNEQFF. For the CDR3, the DNA is TGCAGCGGGGTGGGACTAGCGGGAAGGTCCTACAATGAGCAGTTCTTC.

This clonotype was seen only a few times. The V gene is TRBV5-1, the J gene TRBJ2-5, with 8 bases aligning to TRBD2. The length of the CDR3 is 16 residues. CDR1 and CDR2 from the germline V gene are SGHRS and YFSETQ. V lost 0 bases to trimming and J lost 2 bases; unmatched junction nucleotides: 6. The CDR3 spells CASSLARLAIQETQYF. The CDR3, as DNA: TGCGCCAGCAGCTTGGCCCGACTAGCGATTCAAGAGACCCAGTACTTC.

This clonotype was seen a few times. V usage is TRBV3-1 and J usage is TRBJ2-4; D perhaps matches TRBD2 (6 bases). Germline CDR1 is LGHDT and CDR2 is YNNKEL (reference sequence). The V gene lost 4 bases and the J gene lost 6 bases, with 13 bases spanning the gap. The CDR3 has 14 amino acids. The CDR3 nucleotides read TGTGCCAGCAGCCGACGACTAGTCACAAACATTCAGTACTTC. Its translation is CASSRRLVTNIQYF.

This clonotype has only a few counts. V gene TRBV29-1 combines with J gene TRBJ2-5, with TRBD1 matching 9 bases. This CDR3 is built from 13 residues. V gave up 6 bases and J gave up 6 bases; unmatched junction bases: 8. The germline gives CDR1 SQVTM, CDR2 ANQGSEA. The CDR3 spells CSVDRGWQQTQYF. CDR3 DNA sequence: TGCAGCGTAGACAGGGGGTGGCAACAGACCCAGTACTTC.

This chain connects TRBV4-1 to TRBJ2-5, with 15 bases that match TRBD2. In germline, CDR1 is MGHRA, CDR2 YSYEKL. The V segment lost 3 bases and the J segment 0 bases; nucleotides outside the gene matches: 5. This CDR3 has 18 residues. In nucleotides, the CDR3 is TGCGCCAGCAGCCAGTCTGGACTAGCGGGAGGGTACCAAGAGACCCAGTACTTC. The encoded protein is CASSQSGLAGGYQETQYF.

V is TRBV12-3 or TRBV12-4 and J is TRBJ2-7; D might be TRBD2 (6 bases). V dropped 6 bases and J dropped 6 bases, with 9 bases sitting between them. The CDR3 extends over 11 amino acids. CDR3 DNA sequence: TGTGCCAGCAGCTCGACTAGCGAGCAGTACTTC. Encoded protein: CASSSTSEQYF.

This clonotype was counted between two and nine times. This chain joins TRBV12-3 or TRBV12-4 and TRBJ2-5, with D perhaps matching TRBD1 or TRBD2 (5 bases each). There are 16 residues in the CDR3. Trimming left V 3 bases short and J 3 bases short, with 17 bases between. The CDR3 DNA follows: TGTGCCAGCAGTTTGCAGGGCAGCCTAGCTGAAGAGACCCAGTACTTC. Translated, it gives CASSLQGSLAEETQYF.

V and J are TRBV20-1 and TRBJ2-1; D is possibly TRBD2 (5 bases). CDR1 DFQATT and CDR2 SNEGSKA come from the germline V gene (reference sequence). The CDR3 is 14 amino acids. V was pared by 6 bases and J by 6 bases, with 18 bases between. CDR3 nucleotide sequence: TGCAGTGCGGACGGGATTTCCCCTTTCAATGAGCAGTTCTTC. It translates to CSADGISPFNEQFF.

This clonotype has only a few counts. This CDR3 is CASSLLGTLNTEAFF. CDR3 coding DNA: TGTGCCAGCAGTTTATTGGGCACCTTGAACACTGAAGCTTTCTTT. The rearrangement joins TRBV12-3 or TRBV12-4 to TRBJ1-1; D not resolved. Trimming stripped 2 bases from V and 0 bases from J, with 10 bases between. The CDR3 totals 15 residues.

The V and J genes are TRBV27 and TRBJ2-4, with 7 bases that match TRBD1. This CDR3 region has 14 residues. J gave up 7 bases and V 3 bases, and 6 bases lay outside the gene matches. CDR1 is MNHEY and CDR2 is SMNVEV in the germline V gene (reference sequence). CDR3 bases: TGTGCCAGCAGTTTCGGGACAGCAGGGAACATTCAGTACTTC. Its protein is CASSFGTAGNIQYF.

This chain uses TRBV7-2 with TRBJ1-1, with D possibly matching TRBD1 (5 bases). Per germline, CDR1 SGHTA and CDR2 FQGNSA. V dropped 5 bases and J dropped 0 bases, with 16 bases sitting between them. The CDR3 is 16 residues long. CDR3 region: CASSPGGRSMNTEAFF. CDR3 sequence (DNA): TGTGCCAGCAGCCCGGGGGGGAGATCCATGAACACTGAAGCTTTCTTT.

CDR3 DNA: TGTGCCAGCAGCGACGGCTGGGTGACTGAAGCTTTCTTT. Translating it yields CASSDGWVTEAFF. The V and J genes are TRBV5-6 and TRBJ1-1, with D unresolved. The CDR3 extends over 13 amino acids. From germline, CDR1 is SGHDT and CDR2 YYEEEE. The V and J ends lost 4 bases and 5 bases respectively, with 12 bases between them.

As for this clonotype: The junction shows a germline mismatch at one end, possibly a read error. The chain couples TRBV12-3 or TRBV12-4 to TRBJ2-3; D is possibly TRBD2 (5 bases). The CDR3 contains 14 residues. The CDR3 is CASSLGGKADTHYF. As DNA, the CDR3 is TGTGCCAGCAGTTTAGGAGGGAAGGCAGATACGCACTATTTT.

This clonotype was detected only a few times. V usage is TRBV9 and J usage is TRBJ2-1, with TRBD2 matching 16 bases. J was trimmed by 8 bases and V by 5 bases; bases with no gene match: 1. The germline gives CDR1 SGDLS, CDR2 YYNGEE. This CDR3 region has 14 residues. The CDR3 DNA is TGTGCCAGCAGGGGACTAGCGGGAGGGGATGAGCAGTTCTTC. This codes for CASRGLAGGDEQFF.